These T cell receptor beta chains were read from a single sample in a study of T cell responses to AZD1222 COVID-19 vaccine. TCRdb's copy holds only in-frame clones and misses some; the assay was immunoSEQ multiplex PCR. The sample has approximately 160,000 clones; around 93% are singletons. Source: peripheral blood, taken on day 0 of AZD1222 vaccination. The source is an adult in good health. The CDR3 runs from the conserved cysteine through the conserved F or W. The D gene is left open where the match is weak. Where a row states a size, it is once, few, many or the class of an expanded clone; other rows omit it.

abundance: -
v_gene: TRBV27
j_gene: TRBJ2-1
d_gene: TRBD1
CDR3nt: TGTGCCAGCAGTGAAGGGGGACAGGGGTTAGTGTTGGAGCAGTTCTTC
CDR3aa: CASSEGGQGLVLEQFF

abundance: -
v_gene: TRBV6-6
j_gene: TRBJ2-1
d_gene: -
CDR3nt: TGTGCCAGCAGTTCCACGGGACGGCGGTTCTTC
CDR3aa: CASSSTGRRFF

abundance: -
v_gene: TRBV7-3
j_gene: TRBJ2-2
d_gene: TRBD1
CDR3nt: TGTGCCAGCAGCTTAAACAGGGGAGTATCCGGGGAGCTGTTTTTT
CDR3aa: CASSLNRGVSGELFF

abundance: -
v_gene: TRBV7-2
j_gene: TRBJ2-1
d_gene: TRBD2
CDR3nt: TGTGCCAGCAGCTTAGACCGACTAGCGGCTTACAATGAGCAGTTCTTC
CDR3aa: CASSLDRLAAYNEQFF

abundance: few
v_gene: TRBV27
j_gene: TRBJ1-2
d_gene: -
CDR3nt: TGTGCCAGCAGTTTATCTCAGGGTCTAGGCTACACCTTC
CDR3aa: CASSLSQGLGYTF

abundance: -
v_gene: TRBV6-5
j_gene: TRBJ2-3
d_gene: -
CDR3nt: TGTGCCAGCAGTCTCGGACAGATTACAGATACGCAGTATTTT
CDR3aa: CASSLGQITDTQYF

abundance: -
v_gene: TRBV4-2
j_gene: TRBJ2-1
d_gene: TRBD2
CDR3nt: TGTGCCAGCAGCCAAGTGGGACAGGGGGTTACTAGCGGGAGGGCCAATGAGCAGTTCTTC
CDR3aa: CASSQVGQGVTSGRANEQFF

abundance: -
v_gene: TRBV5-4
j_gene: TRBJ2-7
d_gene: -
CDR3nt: TGTGCCAGCAGCTTGGTTGACAGCGCCTACGAGCAGTACTTC
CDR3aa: CASSLVDSAYEQYF

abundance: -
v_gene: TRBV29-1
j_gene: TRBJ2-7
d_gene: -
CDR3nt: TGCAGCGTTGAAGGAGGGAGGGGGTACGAGCAGTACTTC
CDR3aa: CSVEGGRGYEQYF

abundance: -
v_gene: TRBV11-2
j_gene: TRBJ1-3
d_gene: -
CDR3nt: TGTGCCAGCCACCCGCCCTACGGTAACTCTGGAAACACCATATATTTT
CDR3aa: CASHPPYGNSGNTIYF

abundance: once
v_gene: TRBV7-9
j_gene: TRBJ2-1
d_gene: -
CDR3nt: TGTGCCAGCAGCTTAGTCCTTCCGGGACTTATCAATGAGCAGTTCTTC
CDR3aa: CASSLVLPGLINEQFF

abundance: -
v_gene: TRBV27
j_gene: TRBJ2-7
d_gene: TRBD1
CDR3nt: TGTGCCAGCATGAGGGGACAGGGGGTCTACGAGCAGTACTTC
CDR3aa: CASMRGQGVYEQYF

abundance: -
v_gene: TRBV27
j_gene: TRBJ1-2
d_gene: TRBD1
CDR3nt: TGTGCCAGCCGAGGGGGGGACAGGGGGGATGGCTACACCTTC
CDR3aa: CASRGGDRGDGYTF

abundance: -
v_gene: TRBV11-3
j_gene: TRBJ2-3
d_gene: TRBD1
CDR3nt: TGTGCCAGCAGCCGATTCGGGACAGCTAAGGCAGATACGCAGTATTTT
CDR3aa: CASSRFGTAKADTQYF

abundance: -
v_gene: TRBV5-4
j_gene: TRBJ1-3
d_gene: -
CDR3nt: TGTGCCAGCAGCTTGGTGGGGACTAACACCATATATTTT
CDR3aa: CASSLVGTNTIYF

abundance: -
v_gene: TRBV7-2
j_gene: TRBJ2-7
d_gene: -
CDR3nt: TGTGCCAGCAGCTTTTCGGGCTCCTACGAGCAGTACTTC
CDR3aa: CASSFSGSYEQYF

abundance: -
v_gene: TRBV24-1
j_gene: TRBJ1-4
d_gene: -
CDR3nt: TGTGCCACCAGTGATTTAGAGGGGGACTCGACTAATGAAAAACTGTTTTTT
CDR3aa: CATSDLEGDSTNEKLFF

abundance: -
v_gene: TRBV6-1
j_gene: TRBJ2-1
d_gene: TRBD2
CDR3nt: TGTGCCAGCAGTGAAGAGGTCTGGGGGCGCGGACTAGCGGGACTCGATGAGCAGTTCTTC
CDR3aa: CASSEEVWGRGLAGLDEQFF

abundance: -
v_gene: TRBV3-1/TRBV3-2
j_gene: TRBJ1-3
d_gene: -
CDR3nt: TGTGCCAGCAGCCACTGGGCGACAGCTGGAAACACCATATATTTT
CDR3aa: CASSHWATAGNTIYF

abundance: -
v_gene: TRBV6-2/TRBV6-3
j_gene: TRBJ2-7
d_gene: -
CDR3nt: TGTGCCAGCAGTTACTCTGTGACCCAGAGCTCCTACGAGCAGTACTTC
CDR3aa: CASSYSVTQSSYEQYF

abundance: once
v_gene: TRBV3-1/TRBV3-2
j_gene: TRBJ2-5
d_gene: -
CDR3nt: TGTGCCAGCAGCCAAGCGGGGGAGTACCAAGAGACCCAGTACTTC
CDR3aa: CASSQAGEYQETQYF

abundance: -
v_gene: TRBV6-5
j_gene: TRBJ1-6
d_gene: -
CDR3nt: TGTGCCAGCAGTTACTCTCGGCAGAAAGATTCACCCCTCCACTTT
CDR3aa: CASSYSRQKDSPLHF

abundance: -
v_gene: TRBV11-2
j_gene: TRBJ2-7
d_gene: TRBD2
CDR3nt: TGTGCCAGCAGCATGGGGCTAGCGGGAGCCTTCTCCTACGAGCAGTACTTC
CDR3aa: CASSMGLAGAFSYEQYF

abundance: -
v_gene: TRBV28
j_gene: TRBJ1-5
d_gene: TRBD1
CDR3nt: TGTGCCAGCAGTCCCATCCGCGGGACAGGGAGAAATCAGCCCCAGCATTTT
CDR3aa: CASSPIRGTGRNQPQHF

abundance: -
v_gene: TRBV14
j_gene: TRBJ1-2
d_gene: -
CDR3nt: TGTGCCAGCAGCGCTAACAGGGCCTATGGCTACACCTTC
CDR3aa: CASSANRAYGYTF